Reported below is one T cell receptor (beta chain). Because this beta chain is a stray read in a library intended to capture alpha chains, its abundance should not be given much weight. From the RT-PCR reads, TCRdb called clonotypes with MiXCR, one entry per CDR3 protein. The sample lists roughly 6,000 distinct CDR3 sequences; approximately 90% were seen once. The V gene's germline CDR1 is DFQATT and CDR2 SNEGSKA (reference sequence). CDR3 size: 14 residues. The sequenced material came from memory CD4+ T cells from blood. The chain carries TRBV20-1 and TRBJ2-1; 10 bases are a match to TRBD2. This clonotype originated in a female donor in good health, serving as a healthy control. The CDR3 coding sequence is TGCAGCAGAATAGGACTAGCGGCCGCCAATGAGCAGTTCTTC. Its translation is CSRIGLAAANEQFF.